The 16 T cell receptor beta chains reported below all come from one sample, sequenced in a study of cytomegalovirus exposure and HLA in healthy donors listed by TCRdb under 2017. Libraries came from the immunoSEQ multiplex PCR assay. The multiplex PCR relied on a mix of 60 forward primers for TCR Vbeta segments and 13 reverse primers for TCR Jbeta segments. This immuneACCESS table, as held by TCRdb, lists in-frame sequences with V and J called but not all clones. Of the missing ones, under half trace to an unresolved V gene in checked studies; the others have no known cause. The table for this sample lists about 180,000 clones; roughly 82% of them were counted only once. The ten most abundant clones make up under 0.6% of the sample. Sequenced input: PBMCs. These receptors originate from a woman aged 45-65 years in good health and CMV-seronegative.

The V call is TRBV10-2, the J call TRBJ2-3; TRBD1 aligns across 9 bases. CDR3 length: 13 amino acids. With 7 bases clipped from V and 5 bases from J, the junction kept 4 bases outside the gene matches. CDR1 and CDR2 (germline): WSHSY, SAAADI. CDR3 protein: CASIPTGGDTQYF. The CDR3 bases are TGCGCCAGCATTCCGACAGGGGGAGATACGCAGTATTTT.

J is TRBJ2-3 and V is TRBV5-6, with D perhaps matching TRBD2 (5 bases). Germline V gene lookup returns CDR1 SGHDT and CDR2 YYEEEE. CDR3 size: 16 residues. The V end was cut by 1 base, the J end by 3 bases, with 15 bases between. In nucleotides, the CDR3 is TGTGCCAGCAGCTTGAGGCCCCGGCCGGGAACAGATACGCAGTATTTT. Residues: CASSLRPRPGTDTQYF.

The chain uses TRBV7-2 and TRBJ1-4; tentative D call: TRBD1 (5 bases). Germline V CDR1 and CDR2: SGHTA, FQGNSA. V shed 5 bases and J shed 0 bases, with 16 bases lying between them. The CDR3 contains 17 residues. CDR3 sequence reads: CASSAPLGLATNEKLFF. The CDR3, as DNA: TGTGCCAGCAGCGCCCCCCTGGGGCTTGCAACTAATGAAAAACTGTTTTTT.

The gene calls are TRBV5-1 and TRBJ2-4; no clear D gene. Per the germline V gene, CDR1 is SGHRS and CDR2 is YFSETQ. The CDR3 has 15 amino acids. The V end was cut by 0 bases, the J end by 3 bases, with 10 bases between. The CDR3 DNA reads as TGCGCCAGCAGCTTGGACCAACCGAGCAAAAACATTCAGTACTTC. As protein: CASSLDQPSKNIQYF.

This chain joins TRBV19 and TRBJ2-2; tentatively, D is TRBD2 (6 bases). The germline V and J ends were trimmed by 7 bases and 6 bases, with 18 bases remaining between them. This CDR3 is built from 15 residues. Germline V gene lookup returns CDR1 LNHDA and CDR2 SQIVND (reference sequence). CDR3 protein: CASINRLAGSGELFF. In nucleotides, the CDR3 is TGTGCCAGTATTAACCGCCTTGCGGGGTCCGGGGAGCTGTTTTTT.

V and J are TRBV25-1 and TRBJ1-1; a possible D gene is TRBD1 (6 bases). V lost 4 bases, J lost 5 bases, and 14 bases lay in between. This CDR3 has 14 residues. CDR1 and CDR2 from the germline V gene are MGHDK and SYGVNS. CDR3: CASSAPLRGTEAFF. For the CDR3, the DNA is TGTGCCAGCAGTGCCCCCCTCAGGGGAACTGAAGCTTTCTTT.

This clone was observed a single time. The chain uses TRBV10-3 and TRBJ1-3; perhaps TRBD1 as D (5 bases). CDR1 is ENHRY, CDR2 SYGVKD, per germline. V lost 3 bases and J 0 bases, leaving 6 bases between the germline ends. The CDR3 runs 14 residues. The CDR3 region is CAISETGSGNTIYF. CDR3 nucleotides: TGTGCCATCAGTGAAACAGGCTCTGGAAACACCATATATTTT.

The CDR3 here is CASSLGQYGYTF. The DNA for the CDR3 is TGCGCCAGCAGCTTGGGCCAGTATGGCTACACCTTC. The chain employs TRBV5-1 and TRBJ1-2; D is unclear. CDR1 and CDR2 (germline): SGHRS, YFSETQ. CDR3 length equals 12 residues. V lost 0 bases to trimming and J lost 5 bases, with 5 bases between them.

The CDR3 DNA sequence: TGTGCCAGCAGCTTAACAACGGGCTCTGGAAACACCATATATTTT. Translated: CASSLTTGSGNTIYF. The chain employs TRBV7-2 and TRBJ1-3; D gene uncertain. Per germline, CDR1 SGHTA and CDR2 FQGNSA. V dropped 2 bases and J dropped 0 bases, with 8 bases sitting between them. The CDR3 spans 15 residues. Full variable domain (outside the CDR3, taken from reference TRBV7-2 and TRBJ1-3): GAGVSQSPSNKVTEKGKDVELRCDPISGHTALYWYRQSLGQGLEFLIYFQGNSAPDKSGLPSDRFSAERTGGSVSTLTIQRTQQEDSAVYLCASSLTTGSGNTIYFGEGSWLTVV.

The chain uses TRBV2 and TRBJ1-1; D might be TRBD1 (5 bases). The CDR3 loop spans 12 amino acids. Germline V CDR1 and CDR2: SNHLY, FYNNEI. Trimming cost V 3 bases and J 7 bases, with 9 bases left between them. This chain's CDR3 is CASSDGRGEAFF. The CDR3 region has the DNA TGTGCCAGCAGTGATGGAAGGGGTGAAGCTTTCTTT. Complete variable domain (other parts from reference TRBV2 and TRBJ1-1): EPEVTQTPSHQVTQMGQEVILRCVPISNHLYFYWYRQILGQKVEFLVSFYNNEISEKSEIFDDQFSVERPDGSNFTLKIRSTKLEDSAMYFCASSDGRGEAFFGQGTRLTVV.

J is TRBJ1-1 and V is TRBV7-3; 9 bases align to TRBD1. The CDR3 is made up of 15 amino acids. After removal of 6 bases from V and 2 bases from J, the junction contained 7 bases not matched to a gene. CDR1 is SGHTA and CDR2 is FQGTGA in the germline V gene. In DNA, the CDR3 is TGTGCCAGCAGTTTAGGGGACAGGGTCAACACTGAAGCTTTCTTT. This sequence encodes CASSLGDRVNTEAFF.

This chain joins TRBV19 and TRBJ1-5; unclear D gene. This CDR3 has 15 residues. Germline V lookup: CDR1 LNHDA, CDR2 SQIVND (reference sequence). V dropped 5 bases and J dropped 3 bases, with 14 bases sitting between them. The CDR3 is CASSPSAGYNQPQHF. CDR3 nucleotides: TGTGCCAGTAGTCCCTCGGCGGGTTACAATCAGCCCCAGCATTTT.

V gene TRBV18 combines with J gene TRBJ2-3; 8 nucleotides line up with TRBD1. The J segment lost 2 bases and the V segment lost 2 bases, leaving 3 bases of the junction unmatched. CDR3 length equals 15 residues. From germline, CDR1 is KGHSH and CDR2 LQKENI. In DNA, the CDR3 is TGTGCCAGCTCACCAGACAGGGGTATCACAGATACGCAGTATTTT. It yields the protein CASSPDRGITDTQYF.

The chain employs TRBV9 and TRBJ2-2, with D perhaps TRBD2 (6 bases). Per the germline V gene, CDR1 is SGDLS and CDR2 is YYNGEE. The CDR3 consists of 16 residues. V gave up 0 bases and J gave up 1 base, with 10 bases separating them. The CDR3 is CASSVDQAGNTGELFF. CDR3 nucleotide sequence: TGTGCCAGCAGCGTAGATCAAGCGGGGAACACCGGGGAGCTGTTTTTT.

In this sample, this clone turned up a few times. The CDR3 nucleotides read TGTGCCAGCAGTTTATCCAGGAACACTGAAGCTTTCTTT. Residues: CASSLSRNTEAFF. This chain links TRBV27 with TRBJ1-1; D gene unclear. Germline lookup yields CDR1 MNHEY and CDR2 SMNVEV (reference sequence). Between the trimmed V and J ends, which lost 0 bases and 1 base, there was a span of 3 bases. CDR3 length: 13 residues.

The chain carries TRBV4-1 and TRBJ1-5, with D uncertain. Germline CDR1 reads MGHRA; CDR2 reads YSYEKL. The CDR3 is made up of 13 amino acids. V dropped 3 bases and J dropped 4 bases, with 7 bases sitting between them. CDR3 amino acids: CASSQRDNQPQHF. The DNA for the CDR3 is TGCGCCAGCAGCCAGAGAGATAATCAGCCCCAGCATTTT.